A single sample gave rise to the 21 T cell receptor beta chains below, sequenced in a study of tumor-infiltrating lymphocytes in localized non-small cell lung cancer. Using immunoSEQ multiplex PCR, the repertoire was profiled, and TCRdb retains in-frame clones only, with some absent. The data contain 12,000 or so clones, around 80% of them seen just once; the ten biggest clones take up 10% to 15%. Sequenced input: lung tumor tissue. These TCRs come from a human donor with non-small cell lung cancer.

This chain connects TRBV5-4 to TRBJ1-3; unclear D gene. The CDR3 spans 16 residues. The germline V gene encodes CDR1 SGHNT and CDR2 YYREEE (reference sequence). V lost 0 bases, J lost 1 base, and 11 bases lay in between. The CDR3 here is CASSLGRRGSGNTIYF. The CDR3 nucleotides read TGTGCCAGCAGCTTGGGCCGGAGAGGATCTGGAAACACCATATATTTT.

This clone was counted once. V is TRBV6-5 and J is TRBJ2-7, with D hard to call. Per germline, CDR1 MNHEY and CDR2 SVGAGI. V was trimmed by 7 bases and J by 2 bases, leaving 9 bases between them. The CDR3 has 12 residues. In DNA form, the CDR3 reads TGTGCCAGCATTTCAAACACCTACGAGCAGTACTTC. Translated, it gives CASISNTYEQYF.

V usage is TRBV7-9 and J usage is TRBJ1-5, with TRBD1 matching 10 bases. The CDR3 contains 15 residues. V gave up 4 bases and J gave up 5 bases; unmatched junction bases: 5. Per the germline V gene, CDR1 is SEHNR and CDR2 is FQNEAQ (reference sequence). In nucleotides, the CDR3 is TGTGCCAGCAGCTCTACGGGACAGGGGCATCAGCCCCAGCATTTT. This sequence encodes CASSSTGQGHQPQHF.

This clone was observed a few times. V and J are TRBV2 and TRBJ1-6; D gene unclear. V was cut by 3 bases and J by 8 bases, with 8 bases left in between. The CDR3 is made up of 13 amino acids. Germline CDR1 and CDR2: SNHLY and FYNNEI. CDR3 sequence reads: CASSEGIYSPLHF. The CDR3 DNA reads TGTGCCAGCAGTGAGGGGATTTATTCACCCCTCCACTTT.

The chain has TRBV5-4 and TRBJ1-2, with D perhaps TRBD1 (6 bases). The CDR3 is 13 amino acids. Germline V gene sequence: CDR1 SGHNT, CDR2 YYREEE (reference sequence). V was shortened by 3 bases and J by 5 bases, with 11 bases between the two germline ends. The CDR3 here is CASSSRGVYGYTF. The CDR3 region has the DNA TGTGCCAGCAGCTCGAGGGGGGTTTATGGCTACACCTTC.

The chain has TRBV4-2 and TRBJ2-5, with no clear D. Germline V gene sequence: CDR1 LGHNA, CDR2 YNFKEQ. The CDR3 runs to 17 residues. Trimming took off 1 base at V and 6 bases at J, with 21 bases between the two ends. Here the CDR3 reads CASSQVSSWPAEKTQYF. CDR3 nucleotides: TGTGCCAGCAGCCAAGTCTCCAGCTGGCCGGCAGAGAAGACCCAGTACTTC.

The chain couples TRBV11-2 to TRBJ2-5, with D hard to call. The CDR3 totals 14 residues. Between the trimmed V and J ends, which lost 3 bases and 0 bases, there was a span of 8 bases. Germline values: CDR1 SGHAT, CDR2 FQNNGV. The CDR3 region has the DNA TGTGCCAGCAGCTTCGGCAGGTACCAAGAGACCCAGTACTTC. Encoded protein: CASSFGRYQETQYF. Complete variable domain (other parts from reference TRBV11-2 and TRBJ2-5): EAGVAQSPRYKIIEKRQSVAFWCNPISGHATLYWYQQILGQGPKLLIQFQNNGVVDDSQLPKDRFSAERLKGVDSTLKIQPAKLEDSAVYLCASSFGRYQETQYFGPGTRLLVL.

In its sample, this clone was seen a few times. In nucleotides, the CDR3 is TGCGCCAGCAGCCAAGACGTCCGCGGCAGTACAAATTCACCCCTCCACTTT. Amino acid sequence: CASSQDVRGSTNSPLHF. The chain couples TRBV4-3 to TRBJ1-6, with no clear D. CDR3 length: 17 residues. Trimming cost V 0 bases and J 7 bases, with 16 bases left between them. CDR1 is LGHNA and CDR2 is YSLEER in the germline V gene.

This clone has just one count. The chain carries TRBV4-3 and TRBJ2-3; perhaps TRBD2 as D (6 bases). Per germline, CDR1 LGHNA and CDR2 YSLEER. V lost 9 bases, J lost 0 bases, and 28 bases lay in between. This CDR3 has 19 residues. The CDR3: CASLRPEARRGASTDTQYF. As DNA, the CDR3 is TGCGCCAGTCTGAGGCCGGAAGCCAGGAGGGGTGCTAGCACAGATACGCAGTATTTT.

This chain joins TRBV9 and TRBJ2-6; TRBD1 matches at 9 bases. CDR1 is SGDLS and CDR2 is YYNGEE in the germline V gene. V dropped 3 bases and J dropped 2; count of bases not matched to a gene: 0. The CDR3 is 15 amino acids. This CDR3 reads CASSGQGAGANVLTF. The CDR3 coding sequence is TGTGCCAGCAGCGGACAGGGGGCTGGGGCCAACGTCCTGACTTTC.

The CDR3 coding sequence is TGTGCCAGTAGTATAGATTTCGATCAGCCCCAGCATTTT. This gives the protein CASSIDFDQPQHF. This sequence joins TRBV19 and TRBJ1-5; no clear D. Trimming removed 0 bases at V and 5 bases at J, with 5 bases between. The CDR3 consists of 13 residues. The germline V gene has CDR1 LNHDA and CDR2 SQIVND (reference sequence).

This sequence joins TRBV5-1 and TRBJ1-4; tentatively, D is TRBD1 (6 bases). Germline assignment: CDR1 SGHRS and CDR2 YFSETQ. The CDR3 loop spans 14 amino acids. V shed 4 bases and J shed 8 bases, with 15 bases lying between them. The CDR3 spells CASSPAGAEEKLFF. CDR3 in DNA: TGCGCCAGCAGCCCCGCGGGGGCCGAGGAAAAACTGTTTTTT.

The CDR3 DNA follows: TGTGCCAGCAGTGAAGAATACGAGCAGTACTTC. It yields the protein CASSEEYEQYF. The chain joins TRBV2 to TRBJ2-7; no clear D gene. Between the trimmed V and J ends, which lost 1 base and 4 bases, there was a span of 2 bases. CDR1 SNHLY and CDR2 FYNNEI come from the germline V gene. The CDR3 sequence is 11 residues long.

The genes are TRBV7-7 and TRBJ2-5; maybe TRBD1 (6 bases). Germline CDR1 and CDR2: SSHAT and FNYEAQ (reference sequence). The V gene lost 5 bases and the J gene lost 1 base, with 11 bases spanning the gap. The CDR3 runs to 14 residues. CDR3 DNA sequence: TGTGCCAGCAGCCCGGGACATTCCCAAGAGACCCAGTACTTC. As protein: CASSPGHSQETQYF. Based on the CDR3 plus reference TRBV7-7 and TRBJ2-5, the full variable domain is GAGVSQSPRYKVTKRGQDVTLRCDPISSHATLYWYQQALGQGPEFLTYFNYEAQPDKSGLPSDRFSAERPEGSISTLTIQRTEQRDSAMYRCASSPGHSQETQYFGPGTRLLVL.

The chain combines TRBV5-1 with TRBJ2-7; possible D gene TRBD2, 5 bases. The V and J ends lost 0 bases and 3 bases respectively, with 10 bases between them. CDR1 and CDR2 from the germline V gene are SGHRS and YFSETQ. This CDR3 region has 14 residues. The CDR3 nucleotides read TGCGCCAGCAGCTTGGGGACTTCATTCTACGAGCAGTACTTC. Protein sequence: CASSLGTSFYEQYF. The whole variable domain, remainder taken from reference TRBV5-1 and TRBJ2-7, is KAGVTQTPRYLIKTRGQQVTLSCSPISGHRSVSWYQQTPGQGLQFLFEYFSETQRNKGNFPGRFSGRQFSNSRSEMNVSTLELGDSALYLCASSLGTSFYEQYFGPGTRLTVT.

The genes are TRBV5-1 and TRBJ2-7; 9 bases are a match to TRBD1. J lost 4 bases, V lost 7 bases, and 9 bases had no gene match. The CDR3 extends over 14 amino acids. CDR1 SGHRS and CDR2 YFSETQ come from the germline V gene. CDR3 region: CASYRGQGGYEQYF. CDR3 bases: TGCGCCAGCTACCGGGGACAGGGAGGATACGAGCAGTACTTC.

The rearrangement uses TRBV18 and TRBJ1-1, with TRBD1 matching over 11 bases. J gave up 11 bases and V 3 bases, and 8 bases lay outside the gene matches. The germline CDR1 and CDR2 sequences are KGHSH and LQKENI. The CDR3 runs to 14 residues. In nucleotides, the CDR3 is TGTGCCAGCTCACCTGCGGACAGGGGGCGTTGGGCTTTCTTT. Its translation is CASSPADRGRWAFF.

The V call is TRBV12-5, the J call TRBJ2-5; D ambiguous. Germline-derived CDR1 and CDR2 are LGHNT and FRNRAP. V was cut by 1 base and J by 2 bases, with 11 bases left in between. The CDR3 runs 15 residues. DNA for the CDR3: TGTGCTAGTGGTTTGGCAGCCCAGACTCAAGAGACCCAGTACTTC. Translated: CASGLAAQTQETQYF. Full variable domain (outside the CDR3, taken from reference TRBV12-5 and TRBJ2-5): DARVTQTPRHKVTEMGQEVTMRCQPILGHNTVFWYRQTMMQGLELLAYFRNRAPLDDSGMPKDRFSAEMPDATLATLKIQPSEPRDSAVYFCASGLAAQTQETQYFGPGTRLLVL.

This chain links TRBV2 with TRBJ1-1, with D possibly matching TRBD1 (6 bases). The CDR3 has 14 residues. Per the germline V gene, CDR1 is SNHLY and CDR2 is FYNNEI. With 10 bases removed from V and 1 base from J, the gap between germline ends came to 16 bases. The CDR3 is CATTGGLANTEAFF. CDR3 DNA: TGTGCCACAACCGGGGGCTTGGCGAACACTGAAGCTTTCTTT.

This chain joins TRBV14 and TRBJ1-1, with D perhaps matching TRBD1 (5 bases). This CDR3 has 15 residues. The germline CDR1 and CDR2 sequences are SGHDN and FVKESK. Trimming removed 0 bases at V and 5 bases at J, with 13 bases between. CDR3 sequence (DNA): TGTGCCAGCAGCCAAGATATGGCAGGGAGAACTGAAGCTTTCTTT. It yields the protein CASSQDMAGRTEAFF. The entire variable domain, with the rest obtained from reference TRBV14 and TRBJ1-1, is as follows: EAGVTQFPSHSVIEKGQTVTLRCDPISGHDNLYWYRRVMGKEIKFLLHFVKESKQDESGMPNNRFLAERTGGTYSTLKVQPAELEDSGVYFCASSQDMAGRTEAFFGQGTRLTVV.

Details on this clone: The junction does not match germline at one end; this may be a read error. The CDR3 loop is CASSQAGADEQYF. The CDR3 bases are TGCGCCAGCAGCCAAGCTGGAGCGGACGAGCAGTACTTC. V and J are TRBV7-2 and TRBJ2-7, with D possibly being TRBD2 (5 bases). The CDR3 sequence is 13 residues long. Per the germline V gene, CDR1 is SGHTA and CDR2 is FQGNSA.